Only a few counts were recorded for the clone carrying this T cell receptor beta chain. Antigen specificity is unknown. The V and J ends lost 3 bases and 2 bases respectively, with 16 bases between them. The germline V gene encodes CDR1 LGHDT and CDR2 YNNKEL (reference sequence). This CDR3 is 16 amino acids long. Subjects aged 18 to 65 presented with newly diagnosed hyperthyroidism of less than 2 months' duration. These data are taken from a study of T cells in Graves' hyperthyroidism and ophthalmopathy. Whole-study findings and limits: Ophthalmopathy was separated from stable hyperthyroidism by a 13 V-J model. Ophthalmopathy was predicted by the model a median of approximately 6.6 months ahead of onset. In blood, most of the thyroid clonotypes expanded above 0.001 were also present.

Regions amplified from RNA transcripts were the TCR beta CDR3 regions. HTBI primers drove first-round RT-PCR of the TCR CDR3. One entry per CDR3 protein results from TCRdb running MiXCR on the multiplex PCR reads. The repertoire has some 420,000 distinct CDR3 sequences, roughly an eighth of them found once; the top ten carry 5% to 6.5%. The clonotype comes from a woman aged 18 to 35 with Graves' hyperthyroidism. Sequenced sample: blood. This rearrangement joins TRBV3-1 to TRBJ1-1, with D uncertain. DNA of the CDR3: TGTGCCAGCAGCCAGGGTGGGGTTTCGTTTAACACTGAAGCTTTCTTT. Translated: CASSQGGVSFNTEAFF.